A selection of T cell receptor beta chains follows, all from one sample in a study of T cells after yellow fever vaccination. MiXCR, applied by TCRdb to the 5' RACE reads, yields one record per CDR3 protein. The sample shows fewer than 400,000 distinct CDR3 sequences, 6.2% of them seen only once. Sequences were derived from PBMCs, sampled 5 days after the yellow fever booster vaccination. The receptor source for this set is a man aged 25-45 years who received the YFV17D yellow fever vaccine. CDR3s include the opening cysteine and the closing phenylalanine or tryptophan.

CDR3,V,J
CCARVAGGGSYNEQFF,TRBV20-1,TRBJ2-1
CATGEVNRMNTEAFF,TRBV15,TRBJ1-1
CASTSTDTQYF,TRBV11-2,TRBJ2-3
CASYPAGPTSEAFF,TRBV25-1,TRBJ1-1
CASSLAGWGTNEQFF,TRBV7-6,TRBJ2-1
CASTQLAGEQETQYF,TRBV6-2/TRBV6-3,TRBJ2-5
CASSQVVGRETQYF,TRBV4-3,TRBJ2-5
CASSSRGSGRAYSSYNEQFF,TRBV5-1,TRBJ2-1
CSARLRGLNTEAFF,TRBV20-1,TRBJ1-1
CSAKGTGQAGAQYF,TRBV20-1,TRBJ2-5
CASSLAASGLYVQYF,TRBV7-9,TRBJ2-7
CASSPRLGPYEQYF,TRBV7-2,TRBJ2-7
CSARIAGAGETQYF,TRBV20-1,TRBJ2-5
CASSLGPTDTQYF,TRBV7-2,TRBJ2-3
CAGSSGQGATYEQYF,TRBV5-1,TRBJ2-7
CATRGSGGGTEQFF,TRBV24-1,TRBJ2-1
CASMVLETQYF,TRBV6-2/TRBV6-3,TRBJ2-5